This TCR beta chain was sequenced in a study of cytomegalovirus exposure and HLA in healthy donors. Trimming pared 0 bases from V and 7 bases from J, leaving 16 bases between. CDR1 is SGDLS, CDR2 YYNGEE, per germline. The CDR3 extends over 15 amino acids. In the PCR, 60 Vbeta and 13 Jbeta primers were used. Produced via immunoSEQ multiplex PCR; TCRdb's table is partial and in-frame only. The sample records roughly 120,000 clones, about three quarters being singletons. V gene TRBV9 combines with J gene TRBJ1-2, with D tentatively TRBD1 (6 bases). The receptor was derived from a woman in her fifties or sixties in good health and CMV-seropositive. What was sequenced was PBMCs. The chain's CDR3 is CASSVDPGADFGYTF. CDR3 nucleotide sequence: TGTGCCAGCAGCGTAGATCCAGGGGCCGACTTTGGCTACACCTTC.